This TCR beta chain appears in the sequencing data of a study of blood T cell repertoires in COVID-19. At the level of the study: Acute and convalescent COVID-19 specimens originated in the United States, Italy and Spain.

Sequencing was performed with immunoSEQ multiplex PCR; in TCRdb, only in-frame clones are kept and a portion is missing. Among around 75,000 clones listed, around 89% were seen once. The trim removed 1 base at V and 5 bases at J, leaving 6 bases unmatched. The CDR3 contains 17 residues. Germline assignment: CDR1 LNHDA and CDR2 SQIVND (reference sequence). The sequenced material came from peripheral blood. The chain couples TRBV19 to TRBJ2-2; 11 bases are shared with TRBD2. The clonotype originates from a man aged 50 to 60 with acute or convalescent COVID-19. Written as DNA, the CDR3 is TGTGCCAGTAGTATAGGGGCTAGCGGGAGGAATACCGGGGAGCTGTTTTTT. This translates into CASSIGASGRNTGELFF.